One and the same sample provided the 13 T cell receptor beta chains below, sequenced in a study of cytomegalovirus exposure and HLA in healthy donors. It was with 60 Vbeta and 13 Jbeta primers that the PCR ran. The repertoire was sequenced with immunoSEQ multiplex PCR; TCRdb's copy has only in-frame clones and lacks some. Among some 130,000 clones listed, around three quarters were seen once. The sample comprised PBMCs. These receptors all come from a man under 40 in good health.

The chain recombines TRBV11-2 with TRBJ2-3; no definite D call. The CDR3 sequence is 13 residues long. Trimming shortened V by 1 base and J by 4 bases, and 6 bases separated the two germline ends. CDR1 is SGHAT and CDR2 is FQNNGV in the germline V gene. As DNA, the CDR3 is TGTGCCAGCAGCTTAGGACTGGCAGATACGCAGTATTTT. Amino acid sequence: CASSLGLADTQYF. Supplemented by reference TRBV11-2 and TRBJ2-3, the full variable domain reads EAGVAQSPRYKIIEKRQSVAFWCNPISGHATLYWYQQILGQGPKLLIQFQNNGVVDDSQLPKDRFSAERLKGVDSTLKIQPAKLEDSAVYLCASSLGLADTQYFGPGTRLTVL.

CDR3 sequence: CASRKYHRTGPTDTQYF. CDR3 in DNA: TGTGCCAGTAGGAAATACCACCGGACAGGGCCCACAGATACGCAGTATTTT. The chain employs TRBV19 and TRBJ2-3, with 8 bases matching TRBD1. The CDR3 sequence is 17 residues long. V lost 6 bases and J lost 2; bases outside the gene matches: 13. CDR1 is LNHDA and CDR2 is SQIVND in the germline V gene (reference sequence).

This clone has a handful of counts. The CDR3 is CASSIGIPGQANQPQHF. The CDR3 DNA reads TGTGCCAGTAGTATAGGGATACCGGGACAGGCCAATCAGCCCCAGCATTTT. The chain is built from TRBV19 and TRBJ1-5; the match to TRBD1 covers 8 bases. This CDR3 has 17 amino acids. V lost 1 base to trimming and J lost 3 bases; unmatched junction nucleotides: 8. The germline V gene encodes CDR1 LNHDA and CDR2 SQIVND (reference sequence).

The rearrangement uses TRBV2 and TRBJ2-1; TRBD2 agrees at 13 bases. The CDR3 has 19 amino acids. After removal of 10 bases from V and 4 bases from J, the junction contained 19 bases not matched to a gene. Germline CDR1 reads SNHLY; CDR2 reads FYNNEI. This chain's CDR3 is CAISAPRGGTSGEYNEQFF. CDR3 in DNA: TGTGCCATCTCGGCCCCAAGGGGCGGGACTAGCGGGGAATACAATGAGCAGTTCTTC.

V and J are TRBV7-6 and TRBJ2-7, with 7 positions matching TRBD1. This CDR3 spans 13 amino acids. The V and J ends lost 5 bases and 5 bases, in that order; junction bases with no gene match: 6. CDR1 and CDR2 from the germline V gene are SGHVS and FNYEAQ. CDR3 sequence reads: CASSPNRGDEQYF. The CDR3 coding sequence is TGTGCCAGCAGCCCGAACAGGGGTGACGAGCAGTACTTC.

This chain joins TRBV11-3 and TRBJ1-3; D is unresolved. Germline V lookup: CDR1 SGHNT, CDR2 YENEEA. This CDR3 contains 13 residues. V was clipped by 5 bases and J by 4 bases, with 9 bases between them. CDR3 coding DNA: TGTGCCAGCAGCACTAACATGGGAAACACCATATATTTT. Encoded protein: CASSTNMGNTIYF.

This rearrangement joins TRBV7-9 to TRBJ2-7; 8 positions agree with TRBD2. The V gene end was trimmed by 1 base and the J gene end by 0 bases; junction bases not matched to a gene: 5. The CDR3 contains 16 residues. CDR1 and CDR2 (germline): SEHNR, FQNEAQ (reference sequence). CDR3 DNA sequence: TGTGCCAGCAGCTTAGTCCCTAGCGGGTACTCCTACGAGCAGTACTTC. This codes for CASSLVPSGYSYEQYF.

The V gene is TRBV11-2, the J gene TRBJ2-7; 7 bases map to TRBD2. The CDR3 is made up of 18 amino acids. The V gene end was trimmed by 5 bases and the J gene end by 0 bases; junction bases not matched to a gene: 16. Germline assignment: CDR1 SGHAT and CDR2 FQNNGV. The CDR3 is CASSPVRRQRGSSYEQYF. The CDR3 nucleotides are TGTGCCAGCAGCCCCGTCCGACGCCAGCGGGGCAGCTCCTACGAGCAGTACTTC. Looking up the rest from reference TRBV11-2 and TRBJ2-7 gives the full variable domain: EAGVAQSPRYKIIEKRQSVAFWCNPISGHATLYWYQQILGQGPKLLIQFQNNGVVDDSQLPKDRFSAERLKGVDSTLKIQPAKLEDSAVYLCASSPVRRQRGSSYEQYFGPGTRLTVT.

The chain carries TRBV19 and TRBJ2-7; no firm D call. V lost 1 base to trimming and J lost 4 bases, with 11 bases between them. CDR1 and CDR2 (germline): LNHDA, SQIVND (reference sequence). This CDR3 has 14 residues. The CDR3 DNA is TGTGCCAGTAGTATAGGGCCCCGTCCTTACGAGCAGTACTTC. Encoded protein: CASSIGPRPYEQYF.

This chain connects TRBV29-1 to TRBJ2-7; the D gene is possibly TRBD2 (6 bases). Germline CDR1 SQVTM, CDR2 ANQGSEA. The germline V and J ends were trimmed by 3 bases and 4 bases, with 13 bases remaining between them. The CDR3 loop spans 13 amino acids. The CDR3 reads CSVEGRRGYEQYF. The CDR3 DNA reads TGCAGCGTTGAGGGAAGGAGGGGATACGAGCAGTACTTC.

V usage is TRBV27 and J usage is TRBJ2-7; tentative D call: TRBD2 (6 bases). Per the germline V gene, CDR1 is MNHEY and CDR2 is SMNVEV (reference sequence). The V and J ends lost 8 bases and 7 bases respectively, with 24 bases between them. This CDR3 is built from 15 residues. CDR3 region: CASSSGGFWRLEQYF. CDR3 sequence (DNA): TGTGCCAGCTCATCAGGAGGGTTCTGGCGTCTGGAGCAGTACTTC.

The chain recombines TRBV5-1 with TRBJ2-7; 9 positions match TRBD1. The V gene's germline CDR1 is SGHRS and CDR2 YFSETQ. The length of the CDR3 is 15 residues. After removal of 5 bases from V and 4 bases from J, the junction contained 10 bases not matched to a gene. The CDR3 coding sequence is TGCGCCAGCAGTTCAGGCGGGACAGGGTCGTACGAGCAGTACTTC. This sequence encodes CASSSGGTGSYEQYF. Full variable domain (missing parts from reference TRBV5-1 and TRBJ2-7): KAGVTQTPRYLIKTRGQQVTLSCSPISGHRSVSWYQQTPGQGLQFLFEYFSETQRNKGNFPGRFSGRQFSNSRSEMNVSTLELGDSALYLCASSSGGTGSYEQYFGPGTRLTVT.

The J gene is TRBJ1-2, the V gene TRBV25-1; 8 bases line up with TRBD1. From germline, CDR1 is MGHDK and CDR2 SYGVNS. Germline trimming cut 2 bases from V and 0 bases from J; bases unmatched to any gene: 5. The CDR3 totals 16 residues. The CDR3 nucleotides are TGTGCCAGCAGTGAAGGTGGGACAGGCGCTAACTATGGCTACACCTTC. It is translated as CASSEGGTGANYGYTF.